The 5 T cell receptor beta chains presented below share a single source sample, sequenced in a study of blood T cell repertoires in COVID-19. The data were produced by immunoSEQ multiplex PCR, yet TCRdb's version contains in-frame clones alone and is incomplete. This table has 140,000 or so clones, about 87% appearing once. The sequenced sample consisted of PBMCs or T cells enriched from blood (not recorded which). These receptors were collected from a man in his sixties who had recovered from COVID-19.

The chain has TRBV27 and TRBJ1-1; TRBD1 agrees at 9 bases. Germline V CDR1 and CDR2: MNHEY, SMNVEV (reference sequence). The length of the CDR3 is 13 residues. V shed 6 bases, J shed 5 bases, and the junction held 4 bases outside the gene matches. The CDR3 nucleotides are TGTGCCAGCAGGAACAGGGGGCAAACTGAAGCTTTCTTT. Protein: CASRNRGQTEAFF.

The chain uses TRBV11-2 and TRBJ2-3; the D gene is possibly TRBD2 (6 bases). V lost 5 bases, J lost 5 bases, and 17 bases lay in between. The CDR3 sequence is 15 residues long. Germline V gene lookup returns CDR1 SGHAT and CDR2 FQNNGV. The CDR3 protein is CASSPLGGAGDTQYF. DNA of the CDR3: TGTGCCAGCAGCCCCCTTGGAGGAGCGGGAGATACGCAGTATTTT.

The gene calls are TRBV7-9 and TRBJ1-4; D unresolved. The CDR3 is 14 amino acids. CDR1 SEHNR and CDR2 FQNEAQ come from the germline V gene (reference sequence). The V end lost 5 bases, the J end lost 4 bases, and 11 bases lay between the germline ends. CDR3 loop: CASSVDIGNEKLFF. The CDR3 nucleotides are TGTGCCAGCAGCGTCGACATCGGTAATGAAAAACTGTTTTTT. The whole variable domain, filled in from reference TRBV7-9 and TRBJ1-4, reads DTGVSQNPRHKITKRGQNVTFRCDPISEHNRLYWYRQTLGQGPEFLTYFQNEAQLEKSRLLSDRFSAERPKGSFSTLEIQRTEQGDSAMYLCASSVDIGNEKLFFGSGTQLSVL.

The chain carries TRBV9 and TRBJ2-1, with D possibly matching TRBD1 (5 bases). Germline CDR1 SGDLS, CDR2 YYNGEE. The CDR3 contains 15 residues. V lost 0 bases, J lost 9 bases, and 16 bases lay in between. The CDR3 loop reads CASSVAAGSPAEQFF. In DNA form, the CDR3 reads TGTGCCAGCAGCGTAGCGGCAGGGTCTCCCGCTGAGCAGTTCTTC.

CDR3 sequence: CATSEGQTISGANVLTF. Here the CDR3 DNA reads TGTGCCACCAGTGAGGGACAGACGATCTCTGGGGCCAACGTCCTGACTTTC. The chain carries TRBV24-1 and TRBJ2-6, with 7 bases lining up with TRBD1. CDR1 and CDR2 from the germline V gene are KGHDR and SFDVKD. J lost 0 bases, V lost 4 bases, and 5 bases had no gene match. The CDR3 runs 17 residues.